This T cell receptor (beta chain) was identified during a study of blood T cell repertoires in COVID-19. The table came from immunoSEQ multiplex PCR; TCRdb's copy has only in-frame clones and leaves some out. The sample yields 250,000 to 300,000 clones, approximately 85% seen once. Per the germline V gene, CDR1 is MNHEY and CDR2 is SMNVEV (reference sequence). V gave up 3 bases and J gave up 5 bases, with 16 bases separating them. This CDR3 spans 15 amino acids. The chain carries TRBV27 and TRBJ2-5; D is possibly TRBD1 (6 bases). The sample taken for sequencing was peripheral blood. The sequence was collected from an older woman with acute or convalescent COVID-19. CDR3 bases: TGTGCCAGCAGTTTTCGGGTCGGGACAAGCGAGACCCAGTACTTC. It translates to CASSFRVGTSETQYF.